These 25 T cell receptor beta chains share one sample of origin, sequenced in a study of cytomegalovirus exposure and HLA in healthy donors. Sequenced by immunoSEQ multiplex PCR; TCRdb stores in-frame clones only, minus some. The sample carries under 200,000 clones, about 96% recorded once. Sequenced input: PBMCs. All receptors derive from a woman younger than 35 in good health and CMV-seronegative.

V and J are TRBV20-1 and TRBJ2-1; D not certain. This CDR3 is 10 amino acids long. CDR1 is DFQATT, CDR2 SNEGSKA, per germline (reference sequence). Trimming left V 2 bases short and J 9 bases short, with 5 bases between. CDR3 loop: CSARLSEQFF. CDR3 DNA sequence: TGCAGTGCTAGACTTTCTGAGCAGTTCTTC.

This clone was counted once. The chain's CDR3 is CASSSEAPYNSPLHF. As DNA, the CDR3 is TGTGCCAGCAGCTCGGAGGCCCCATATAATTCACCCCTCCACTTT. The rearrangement links TRBV7-8 to TRBJ1-6; D not certain. Looked up from germline, CDR1 is SGHVS and CDR2 is FQNEAQ. The germline V and J ends were trimmed by 4 bases and 4 bases, with 11 bases remaining between them. The CDR3 runs 15 residues.

DNA of the CDR3: TGTGCCAGCAGCCCGACAGGGACCGATGAAAAACTGTTTTTT. Protein product: CASSPTGTDEKLFF. The V and J genes are TRBV5-4 and TRBJ1-4, with 7 bases that match TRBD1. Germline values: CDR1 SGHNT, CDR2 YYREEE (reference sequence). CDR3 length equals 14 residues. V shed 4 bases, J shed 6 bases, and the junction held 6 bases outside the gene matches.

This chain uses TRBV4-3 with TRBJ2-7; D is perhaps TRBD2 (6 bases). Germline lookup yields CDR1 LGHNA and CDR2 YSLEER. This CDR3 spans 15 amino acids. The ends were cut back, 0 bases at V and 3 bases at J, with 12 bases in the middle. CDR3 bases: TGCGCCAGCAGCCAAGATCAAGAGGACTACTACGAGCAGTACTTC. Translating gives CASSQDQEDYYEQYF.

The genes are TRBV27 and TRBJ2-2; 8 bases align to TRBD1. Germline V gene data show CDR1 as MNHEY and CDR2 as SMNVEV (reference sequence). The CDR3 spans 15 residues. The V and J ends lost 0 bases and 8 bases, in that order; junction bases with no gene match: 5. The CDR3 nucleotides read TGTGCCAGCAGTTTATCAATCACAGGGGGTGGGGAGCTGTTTTTT. Residues: CASSLSITGGGELFF.

This clone was detected only once. The J gene is TRBJ2-7, the V gene TRBV11-3; maybe TRBD1 (6 bases). The germline V gene has CDR1 SGHNT and CDR2 YENEEA. This CDR3 spans 13 amino acids. V gave up 5 bases and J gave up 2 bases, with 10 bases separating them. CDR3 residues: CASSAGTPYEQYF. In nucleotides, the CDR3 is TGTGCCAGCAGCGCCGGGACACCCTACGAGCAGTACTTC.

The chain has TRBV4-3 and TRBJ1-2, with D tentatively TRBD1 (5 bases). Germline CDR1 reads LGHNA; CDR2 reads YSLEER. CDR3 length: 16 amino acids. Trimming took 0 bases from V and 8 from J, leaving 19 bases between them. In nucleotides, the CDR3 is TGCGCCAGCAGCCAAGATAATTTGGGGGGACGAAGCGGCTACACCTTC. This translates into CASSQDNLGGRSGYTF.

The chain carries TRBV29-1 and TRBJ1-4, with D maybe TRBD1 (5 bases). V lost 3 bases to trimming and J lost 8 bases, with 13 bases between them. The CDR3 length is 13 residues. Germline CDR1 and CDR2: SQVTM and ANQGSEA. The CDR3, as DNA: TGCAGCGTTGATTCGGGGGGGGGAGAAAAACTGTTTTTT. Its protein product is CSVDSGGGEKLFF.

The rearrangement links TRBV30 to TRBJ1-5; 8 nucleotides agree with TRBD1. With V trimmed by 5 bases and J by 5 bases, 5 bases remained unmatched. The CDR3 consists of 13 residues. Germline V gives CDR1 GTSNPN, CDR2 SVGIG (reference sequence). The CDR3 bases are TGTGCCTGGTCCCCAGGGGGCGATCAGCCCCAGCATTTT. Its protein is CAWSPGGDQPQHF. The complete variable domain, with remaining parts taken from reference TRBV30 and TRBJ1-5, reads SQTIHQWPATLVQPVGSPLSLECTVEGTSNPNLYWYRQAAGRGLQLLFYSVGIGQISSEVPQNLSASRPQDRQFILSSKKLLLSDSGFYLCAWSPGGDQPQHFGDGTRLSIL.

This sequence joins TRBV5-1 and TRBJ2-2; no reliable D call. V was trimmed by 2 bases and J by 7 bases, leaving 9 bases between them. CDR3 length: 13 amino acids. The germline CDR1 and CDR2 sequences are SGHRS and YFSETQ. Here the CDR3 DNA reads TGCGCCAGCAGCTTTCTGGCCAGCGGGGAGCTGTTTTTT. As protein: CASSFLASGELFF.

This chain links TRBV6-6 with TRBJ2-2; no reliable D call. CDR3 length: 15 amino acids. Between the trimmed V and J ends, which lost 6 bases and 4 bases, there was a span of 15 bases. Germline CDR1 is MNHNY and CDR2 is SVGAGI (reference sequence). The CDR3, as DNA: TGTGCCAGCAGCCTACCTTTATCCGGCACCGGGGAGCTGTTTTTT. It translates to CASSLPLSGTGELFF.

V gene TRBV6-5 combines with J gene TRBJ2-3; D not resolved. Trimming stripped 0 bases from V and 4 bases from J, with 14 bases between. The germline gives CDR1 MNHEY, CDR2 SVGAGI. CDR3 size: 16 residues. The CDR3 spells CASSYSSSPRPDTQYF. The CDR3 coding sequence is TGTGCCAGCAGTTACTCTTCCTCCCCCAGGCCAGATACGCAGTATTTT.

The chain joins TRBV5-6 to TRBJ1-4, with 9 bases matching TRBD1. This CDR3 contains 13 residues. Germline CDR1 is SGHDT and CDR2 is YYEEEE. The junction had 0 bases not matched to a gene; V was cut back by 5 bases and J by 4 bases. CDR3 DNA: TGTGCCAGCAGGGACAGGGGTAATGAAAAACTGTTTTTT. This encodes CASRDRGNEKLFF.

The chain links TRBV27 to TRBJ2-1; 7 bases agree with TRBD1. The V gene end was trimmed by 4 bases and the J gene end by 3 bases; junction bases not matched to a gene: 6. Per germline, CDR1 MNHEY and CDR2 SMNVEV (reference sequence). This CDR3 region has 15 residues. In nucleotides, the CDR3 is TGTGCCAGCAGTTCGCCCGGGACAGTCTACAATGAGCAGTTCTTC. This translates into CASSSPGTVYNEQFF.

V usage is TRBV18 and J usage is TRBJ2-7, with TRBD1 matching 7 bases. CDR3 length: 14 residues. V shed 3 bases and J 2 bases; nucleotides not matched to a gene: 4. Germline V gene data show CDR1 as KGHSH and CDR2 as LQKENI. CDR3 DNA: TGTGCCAGCTCACCTACAGGGACAGCCTACGAGCAGTACTTC. Protein sequence: CASSPTGTAYEQYF. The full variable domain, its missing parts supplied by reference TRBV18 and TRBJ2-7, is NAGVMQNPRHLVRRRGQEARLRCSPMKGHSHVYWYRQLPEEGLKFMVYLQKENIIDESGMPKERFSAEFPKEGPSILRIQQVVRGDSAAYFCASSPTGTAYEQYFGPGTRLTVT.

The chain employs TRBV27 and TRBJ1-2, with D unclear. The CDR3 totals 13 residues. CDR1 is MNHEY and CDR2 is SMNVEV in the germline V gene (reference sequence). V was trimmed by 3 bases and J by 0 bases, leaving 5 bases between them. The CDR3 loop reads CASSFLPNYGYTF. DNA of the CDR3: TGTGCCAGCAGTTTCCTCCCTAACTATGGCTACACCTTC.

V usage is TRBV7-8 and J usage is TRBJ2-3, with TRBD2 identical over 11 bases. The CDR3 consists of 16 residues. Trimming cost V 4 bases and J 3 bases; bases outside gene matches: 6. In germline, CDR1 is SGHVS, CDR2 FQNEAQ. The CDR3 nucleotides are TGTGCCAGCAGCTCCAATAGCGGGGGGGAAACAGATACGCAGTATTTT. This encodes CASSSNSGGETDTQYF.

The chain combines TRBV5-1 with TRBJ2-7; perhaps TRBD2 as D (5 bases). CDR1 is SGHRS, CDR2 YFSETQ, per germline. V was shortened by 3 bases and J by 0 bases, with 7 bases between the two germline ends. CDR3 length: 13 amino acids. In DNA, the CDR3 is TGCGCCAGCAGCTCAACTAGCTCCTACGAGCAGTACTTC. Translated, it gives CASSSTSSYEQYF. The variable domain in full, completed from reference TRBV5-1 and TRBJ2-7, reads KAGVTQTPRYLIKTRGQQVTLSCSPISGHRSVSWYQQTPGQGLQFLFEYFSETQRNKGNFPGRFSGRQFSNSRSEMNVSTLELGDSALYLCASSSTSSYEQYFGPGTRLTVT.

This sequence joins TRBV11-2 and TRBJ2-1; D may be TRBD2 (5 bases). The V end lost 3 bases, the J end lost 6 bases, and 12 bases lay between the germline ends. There are 14 residues in the CDR3. CDR1 SGHAT and CDR2 FQNNGV come from the germline V gene. The CDR3 DNA follows: TGTGCCAGCAGCTTCTCGAGGGCTAGCAATGAGCAGTTCTTC. Translated: CASSFSRASNEQFF.

The chain recombines TRBV5-1 with TRBJ1-2; no clear D. V shed 3 bases and J shed 8 bases, with 14 bases lying between them. Germline lookup yields CDR1 SGHRS and CDR2 YFSETQ. CDR3 size: 13 residues. The CDR3, as DNA: TGCGCCAGCAGCTACGGGAAAGCCAAAGGCTACACCTTC. Protein product: CASSYGKAKGYTF.

The rearrangement uses TRBV7-8 and TRBJ2-7, with 8 positions matching TRBD1. This CDR3 region has 13 residues. The germline CDR1 and CDR2 sequences are SGHVS and FQNEAQ. Unmatched junction bases numbered 4, after V lost 3 bases and J lost 6 bases. The CDR3 DNA sequence: TGTGCCAGCAGCTTGCCAGGGGGCGCCGAGCAGTACTTC. Amino acid sequence: CASSLPGGAEQYF.

The CDR3 DNA follows: TGTGCCAGTAGTATGAGCGGGGGGAGGATTGAGCAGTTCTTC. Its protein product is CASSMSGGRIEQFF. The chain has TRBV19 and TRBJ2-1; 9 bases fit TRBD2. Germline CDR1 reads LNHDA; CDR2 reads SQIVND (reference sequence). This CDR3 contains 14 residues. J gave up 9 bases and V 3 bases, and 6 bases lay outside the gene matches. The full variable domain, completed using reference TRBV19 and TRBJ2-1, is DGGITQSPKYLFRKEGQNVTLSCEQNLNHDAMYWYRQDPGQGLRLIYYSQIVNDFQKGDIAEGYSVSREKKESFPLTVTSAQKNPTAFYLCASSMSGGRIEQFFGPGTRLTVL.

The genes are TRBV7-9 and TRBJ2-1; D is undetermined. Trimming shortened V by 2 bases and J by 4 bases, and 6 bases separated the two germline ends. This CDR3 spans 13 amino acids. Germline CDR1 reads SEHNR; CDR2 reads FQNEAQ (reference sequence). CDR3 DNA: TGTGCCAGCAGCTTAAGTAGATACAATGAGCAGTTCTTC. This encodes CASSLSRYNEQFF.

This chain joins TRBV19 and TRBJ2-7; D is unclear. Germline CDR1 is LNHDA and CDR2 is SQIVND (reference sequence). Trimming took off 0 bases at V and 1 base at J, with 4 bases between the two ends. The CDR3 has 13 residues. The CDR3 loop is CASSIDGSYEQYF. The CDR3 DNA follows: TGTGCCAGTAGTATAGACGGGTCCTACGAGCAGTACTTC.

This chain links TRBV7-6 with TRBJ1-2; D perhaps matches TRBD1 (6 bases). CDR1 is SGHVS, CDR2 FNYEAQ, per germline. Trimming shortened V by 3 bases and J by 8 bases, and 10 bases separated the two germline ends. CDR3 length: 12 amino acids. The CDR3 DNA sequence: TGTGCCAGCAGCTTCCAGGGGATGGGCTACACCTTC. Translating gives CASSFQGMGYTF.